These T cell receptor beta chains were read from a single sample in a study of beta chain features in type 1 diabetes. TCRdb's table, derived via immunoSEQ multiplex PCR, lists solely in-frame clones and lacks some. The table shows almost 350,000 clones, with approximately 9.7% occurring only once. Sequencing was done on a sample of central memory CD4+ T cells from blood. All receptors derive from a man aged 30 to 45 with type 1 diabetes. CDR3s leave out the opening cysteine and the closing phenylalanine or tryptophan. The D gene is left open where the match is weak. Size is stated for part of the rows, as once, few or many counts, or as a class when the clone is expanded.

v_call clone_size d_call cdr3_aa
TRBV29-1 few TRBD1 SAWTGGHYINTGELF
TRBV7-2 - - ASSTVTADTQY
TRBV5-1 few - ASSFSGGQQPQH
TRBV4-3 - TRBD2 ASSQAPPGGGTDTQY
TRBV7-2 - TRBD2 ASSLEASGGGAQETQY
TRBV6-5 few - ASRLAGRNEQF
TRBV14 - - ASSQEPGPHSPLH
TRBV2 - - ASSSTLLNEQF
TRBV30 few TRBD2 AWSLLAGGYNEQF
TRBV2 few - ARGGPNQPQH
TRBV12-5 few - ASGLDSFYGYT
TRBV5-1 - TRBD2 ASSLSGGLGDTQY
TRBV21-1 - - ASSEGRLAGAPDTQY
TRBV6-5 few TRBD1 ASSYAGTGAGEQY
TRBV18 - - ASSSLPDSPLH
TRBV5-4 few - ASSLAGVINEQF
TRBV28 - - ASSGDGNEKLF
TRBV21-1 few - ASSPHPRDSPYEQY
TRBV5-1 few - ASSLDGNQPQH
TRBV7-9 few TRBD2 ASSSTGTSGGTDTQY
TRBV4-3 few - ASSQEDNSPLH
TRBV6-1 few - ASSEDAGSTDTQY